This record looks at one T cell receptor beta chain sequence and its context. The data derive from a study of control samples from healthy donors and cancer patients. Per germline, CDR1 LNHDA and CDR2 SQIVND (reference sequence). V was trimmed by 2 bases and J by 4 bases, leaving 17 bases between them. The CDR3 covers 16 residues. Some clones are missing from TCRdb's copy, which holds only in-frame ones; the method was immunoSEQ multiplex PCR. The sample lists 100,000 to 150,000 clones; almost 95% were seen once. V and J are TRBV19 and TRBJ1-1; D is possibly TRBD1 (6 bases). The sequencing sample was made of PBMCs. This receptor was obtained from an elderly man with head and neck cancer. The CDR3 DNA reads TGTGCCAGTAGTATACCTCGGGGACAAACGTCCACTGAAGCTTTCTTT. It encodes CASSIPRGQTSTEAFF. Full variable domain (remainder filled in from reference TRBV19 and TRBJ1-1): DGGITQSPKYLFRKEGQNVTLSCEQNLNHDAMYWYRQDPGQGLRLIYYSQIVNDFQKGDIAEGYSVSREKKESFPLTVTSAQKNPTAFYLCASSIPRGQTSTEAFFGQGTRLTVV.